Sequencing of this T cell receptor beta chain was carried out in a study of blood T cell repertoires in COVID-19. Trimming shortened V by 5 bases and J by 3 bases, and 11 bases separated the two germline ends. Germline V gives CDR1 MNHEY, CDR2 SVGEGT. The CDR3 is 13 residues long. Using immunoSEQ multiplex PCR, the repertoire was profiled, and TCRdb retains in-frame clones only, with some absent. The table records 99,000 or so clones, about 76% of them present only once. V usage is TRBV6-2 or TRBV6-3 and J usage is TRBJ2-7, with D possibly TRBD2 on 6 matching bases. Sequenced sample: peripheral blood. This TCR derives from a man older than 75 with acute or convalescent COVID-19. The CDR3: CASSGLGGYEQYF. CDR3 sequence (DNA): TGTGCCAGCAGTGGCCTGGGGGGCTACGAGCAGTACTTC.